These 22 T cell receptor beta chains share one sample of origin, sequenced in a study of CD8+CD57+ T cells in acquired aplastic anemia. According to the study, genomic DNA was the template for TCR beta VDJ and CDR3 profiling. TCRdb ran MiXCR on the reads and lists one entry per CDR3 protein. Of approximately 380,000 distinct CDR3 sequences listed, around 68% were seen once; the top ten hold 3% to 5%. The specimen was sorted CD4+, CD8+, or CD8+CD57+ T cells (not recorded which) from PBMCs. These receptors were taken from a human donor in good health, serving as a control.

The V gene is TRBV14, the J gene TRBJ2-7; the D is unclear. The end of the DNA fits TRBJ2-1 better, so the J call may be wrong. CDR1 is SGHDN, CDR2 FVKESK, per germline. The CDR3 is made up of 11 amino acids. The CDR3 DNA reads TGTGCCAGCAGCGTGAACTATGAGCAGTTCTTC. This gives the protein CASSVNYEQFF.

This clonotype appeared a single time. It is likely a read error, because the conserved phenylalanine at the end of the CDR3 is missing. The chain employs TRBV9 and TRBJ1-1, with D uncertain. Germline V gives CDR1 SGDLS, CDR2 YYNGEE. The CDR3 covers 13 residues. DNA of the CDR3: TGTGCCAGCAGCGTACGTCCGTACACCGAAGCTTTCTCT. Translating gives CASSVRPYTEAFS.

The chain couples TRBV20-1 to TRBJ1-4; D is perhaps TRBD1 (5 bases). The V gene's germline CDR1 is DFQATT and CDR2 SNEGSKA (reference sequence). The CDR3 loop spans 16 amino acids. The DNA for the CDR3 is TGCGGTGTTGGAGGCCACCCCGGGACGGGGAATGAAAAACTGTTTTTT. Its protein product is CGVGGHPGTGNEKLFF.

The chain has TRBV5-6 and TRBJ2-1; the match to TRBD1 covers 10 bases. V was clipped by 4 bases and J by 1 base; unmatched bases: 5. The germline CDR1 and CDR2 sequences are SGHDT and YYEEEE. CDR3 length: 16 amino acids. In nucleotides, the CDR3 is TGTGCCAGCAGCCTAGGGACAGGGGCTTCCTACAATGAGCAGTTCTTC. It encodes CASSLGTGASYNEQFF.

The rearrangement joins TRBV12-3 or TRBV12-4 to TRBJ2-1; D ambiguous. Trimming shortened V by 10 bases and J by 9 bases, and 10 bases separated the two germline ends. There are 10 residues in the CDR3. The CDR3 spells CATQGGEQFF. Here the CDR3 DNA reads TGTGCCACCCAAGGCGGTGAGCAGTTCTTC.

This clonotype was seen at least ten times. The junction differs from germline at one of its ends, possibly a read error. The chain combines TRBV11-2 with TRBJ2-5, with 10 nucleotides matching TRBD2. The CDR3 totals 15 residues. CDR1 is SGHAT, CDR2 FQNNGV, per germline. CDR3 sequence (DNA): TGTGCCAGCAGCTTAGGACTAGCGGGCGGCGAGATCCAGTACTTC. The encoded protein is CASSLGLAGGEIQYF.

Of note for this clonotype: This CDR3 fails to terminate in the conserved phenylalanine or tryptophan, so it likely reflects a read error. The limits of the CDR3 on the DNA are not certain, so only TCRdb's listed CDR3 is given. The chain joins TRBV7-8 to TRBJ1-6. In germline, CDR1 is SGHVS, CDR2 FQNEAQ. The CDR3 is 12 amino acids in total, end residues counted. The CDR3 loop reads CASSLERASLQV.

Comments on this clonotype: The CDR3 carries no conserved terminal phenylalanine or tryptophan, so it likely arises from a read error. It is unclear where the CDR3 begins or ends on the DNA, so no DNA is shown, and the CDR3 is as TCRdb lists it. V gene TRBV7-9 combines with J gene TRBJ2-7; TRBD1, the table's D call, lacks a check against the DNA. The CDR3 has 13 amino acids, counting both end residues. Looked up from germline, CDR1 is SEHNR and CDR2 is FQNEAQ (reference sequence). CDR3 sequence reads: CASSQRAGQETQY.

This clonotype has a count of ten or more. V gene TRBV27 combines with J gene TRBJ1-2; no clear D gene. The V end lost 4 bases, the J end lost 5 bases, and 11 bases lay between the germline ends. Germline V CDR1 and CDR2: MNHEY, SMNVEV (reference sequence). CDR3 size: 13 residues. CDR3 in amino acids: CASSSHDGYGYTF. CDR3 coding DNA: TGTGCCAGCAGTTCCCACGACGGGTATGGCTACACCTTC.

The rearrangement joins TRBV11-2 to TRBJ2-5; no definite D call. This CDR3 has 15 amino acids. Looked up from germline, CDR1 is SGHAT and CDR2 is FQNNGV. V dropped 1 base and J dropped 5 bases, with 14 bases sitting between them. The CDR3 here is CASSLGDEPRETQYF. CDR3 nucleotide sequence: TGTGCCAGCAGCTTAGGCGACGAGCCAAGGGAGACCCAGTACTTC. Full variable domain (rest looked up from reference TRBV11-2 and TRBJ2-5): EAGVAQSPRYKIIEKRQSVAFWCNPISGHATLYWYQQILGQGPKLLIQFQNNGVVDDSQLPKDRFSAERLKGVDSTLKIQPAKLEDSAVYLCASSLGDEPRETQYFGPGTRLLVL.

CDR3 residues: CASSEAGLVYQPQHF. CDR3 sequence (DNA): TGTGCCAGCAGCGAAGCGGGACTCGTTTATCAGCCCCAGCATTTT. This chain uses TRBV9 with TRBJ1-5; D is perhaps TRBD1 (5 bases). V was pared by 3 bases and J by 5 bases, with 15 bases between. The CDR3 runs 15 residues. Germline V gene data show CDR1 as SGDLS and CDR2 as YYNGEE.

The V gene is TRBV5-1, the J gene TRBJ1-2; no reliable D call. The CDR3 is 15 amino acids. V was clipped by 7 bases and J by 8 bases, with 24 bases between them. The germline CDR1 and CDR2 sequences are SGHRS and YFSETQ. Here the CDR3 reads CASRTDSNQPIGYTF. For the CDR3, the DNA is TGCGCCAGCCGGACGGATAGCAATCAGCCGATCGGCTACACCTTC.

Concerning this clonotype itself: Without the conserved terminal phenylalanine or tryptophan, this CDR3 likely stems from a read error. Because the CDR3's place on the DNA is in doubt, the DNA is left out and the CDR3 is given as listed by TCRdb. The rearrangement joins TRBV2 to TRBJ2-7; TRBD1 reflects the table's D call only, with no check against the DNA. The CDR3 is 16 amino acids long, termini counted. Germline assignment: CDR1 SNHLY and CDR2 FYNNEI. The CDR3 reads CASTTDRDSNQPQHFG.

The gene calls are TRBV2 and TRBJ1-6; D unresolved. The germline V gene has CDR1 SNHLY and CDR2 FYNNEI. The CDR3 spans 13 residues. V was trimmed by 5 bases and J by 7 bases, leaving 9 bases between them. In DNA form, the CDR3 reads TGTGCCAGCAGTCTCGGCCAAAATTCACCCCTCCACTTT. It specifies CASSLGQNSPLHF.

This chain connects TRBV11-2 to TRBJ2-2, with 7 bases matching TRBD1. Per the germline V gene, CDR1 is SGHAT and CDR2 is FQNNGV. Germline trimming cut 5 bases from V and 4 bases from J; bases unmatched to any gene: 7. CDR3 length: 15 residues. The CDR3 DNA reads as TGTGCCAGCAGCCGACAGGGCGATGTCACCGGGGAGCTGTTTTTT. This gives the protein CASSRQGDVTGELFF.

With respect to this clonotype: An end of the junction differs from the germline gene, which may be a read error. The V call is TRBV2, the J call TRBJ2-7; possible D gene TRBD1, 5 bases. This CDR3 has 14 amino acids. CDR1 SNHLY and CDR2 FYNNEI come from the germline V gene. The CDR3 coding sequence is TGTGCCAGCAGCTCCCCGACAGCAGGCTACGAGCTGTACTTC. It translates to CASSSPTAGYELYF.

This clonotype was counted at least ten times. CDR3 nucleotides: TGTGCCATCAGTGGCTCGAACAGGGGGCATGGCTACACCTTC. It yields the protein CAISGSNRGHGYTF. The chain recombines TRBV10-3 with TRBJ1-2, with 9 bases that match TRBD1. This CDR3 contains 14 residues. Germline CDR1 reads ENHRY; CDR2 reads SYGVKD. V gave up 4 bases and J gave up 6 bases; unmatched junction bases: 6.

Remarks on this clonotype: A junction end diverges from the germline sequence, so it may reflect a read error. V gene TRBV10-3 combines with J gene TRBJ2-1, with D possibly TRBD2 on 6 matching bases. This CDR3 has 15 residues. CDR1 is ENHRY and CDR2 is SYGVKD in the germline V gene. The chain's CDR3 is CAISGVGEDYTEQFF. CDR3 in DNA: TGTGCCATCAGTGGCGTAGGGGAGGATTACACTGAGCAGTTCTTC.

This clonotype was found a few times. The rearrangement links TRBV15 to TRBJ2-5, with TRBD1 identical over 8 bases. The CDR3 contains 15 residues. The germline V gene has CDR1 LNHNV and CDR2 YYDKDF (reference sequence). V lost 0 bases, J lost 2 bases, and 2 bases stayed unmatched. In nucleotides, the CDR3 is TGTGCCACCAGCAGAGATGGGGACAGGCAAGAGACCCAGTACTTC. Translating gives CATSRDGDRQETQYF.

The table lists this clonotype with many counts. This chain links TRBV3-1 with TRBJ1-2; D remains ambiguous. Germline V CDR1 and CDR2: LGHDT, YNNKEL (reference sequence). V was trimmed by 1 base and J by 4 bases, leaving 10 bases between them. The CDR3 has 14 residues. This CDR3 reads CASSQVAVPYGYTF. The CDR3 coding sequence is TGTGCCAGCAGCCAAGTCGCAGTCCCCTATGGCTACACCTTC.

This clonotype was seen repeatedly, ten times or more. Being one base from a much bigger clone, this may be a read error. J is TRBJ2-7 and V is TRBV7-9; D uncertain. Germline-derived CDR1 and CDR2 are SEHNR and FQNEAQ (reference sequence). The CDR3 is made up of 15 amino acids. The CDR3 DNA reads as TGTGCCAACAGCGCAACTTTGACGAGGACCTACGAGCAGTACTTC. Its protein product is CANSATLTRTYEQYF.

The gene calls are TRBV5-6 and TRBJ2-7; D is uncertain. Per the germline V gene, CDR1 is SGHDT and CDR2 is YYEEEE. The CDR3 totals 12 residues. The V and J ends lost 0 bases and 5 bases respectively, with 6 bases between them. The CDR3 DNA reads TGTGCCAGCAGCTTGGCCGACGACGAGCAGTACTTC. This sequence encodes CASSLADDEQYF.